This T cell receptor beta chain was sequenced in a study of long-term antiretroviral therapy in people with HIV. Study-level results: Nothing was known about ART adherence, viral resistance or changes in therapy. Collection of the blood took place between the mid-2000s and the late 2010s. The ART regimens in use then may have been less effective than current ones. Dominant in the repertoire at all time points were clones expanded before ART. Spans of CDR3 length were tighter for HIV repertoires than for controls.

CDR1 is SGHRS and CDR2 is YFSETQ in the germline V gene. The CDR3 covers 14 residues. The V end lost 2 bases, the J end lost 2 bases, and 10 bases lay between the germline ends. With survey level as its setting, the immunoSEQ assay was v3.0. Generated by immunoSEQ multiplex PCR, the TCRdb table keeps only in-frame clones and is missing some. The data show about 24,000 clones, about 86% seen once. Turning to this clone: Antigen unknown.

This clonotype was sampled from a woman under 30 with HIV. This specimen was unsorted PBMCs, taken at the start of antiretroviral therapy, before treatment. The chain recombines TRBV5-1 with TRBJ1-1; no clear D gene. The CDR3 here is CASSFLGGNTEAFF. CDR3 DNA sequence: TGCGCCAGCAGCTTTCTGGGTGGAAACACTGAAGCTTTCTTT.